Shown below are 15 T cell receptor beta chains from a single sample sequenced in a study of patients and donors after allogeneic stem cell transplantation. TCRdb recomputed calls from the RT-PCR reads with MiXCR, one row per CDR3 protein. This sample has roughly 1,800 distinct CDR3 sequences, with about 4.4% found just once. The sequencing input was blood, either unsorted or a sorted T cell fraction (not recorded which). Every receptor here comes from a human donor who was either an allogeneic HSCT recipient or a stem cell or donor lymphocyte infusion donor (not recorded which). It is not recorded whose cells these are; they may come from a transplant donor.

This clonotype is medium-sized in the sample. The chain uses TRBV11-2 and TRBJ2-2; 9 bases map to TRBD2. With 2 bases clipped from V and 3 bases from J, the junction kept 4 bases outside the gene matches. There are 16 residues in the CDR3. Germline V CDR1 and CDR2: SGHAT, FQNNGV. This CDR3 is CASSLLAGGDTGELFF. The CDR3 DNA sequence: TGTGCCAGCAGCTTACTGGCGGGAGGGGACACCGGGGAGCTGTTTTTT.

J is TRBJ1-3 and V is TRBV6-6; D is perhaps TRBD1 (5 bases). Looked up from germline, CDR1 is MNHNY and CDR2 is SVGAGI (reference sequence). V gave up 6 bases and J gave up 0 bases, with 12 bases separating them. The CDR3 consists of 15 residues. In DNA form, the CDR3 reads TGTGCCAGCAGCCCGACAGTTTACTCTGGAAACACCATATATTTT. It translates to CASSPTVYSGNTIYF.

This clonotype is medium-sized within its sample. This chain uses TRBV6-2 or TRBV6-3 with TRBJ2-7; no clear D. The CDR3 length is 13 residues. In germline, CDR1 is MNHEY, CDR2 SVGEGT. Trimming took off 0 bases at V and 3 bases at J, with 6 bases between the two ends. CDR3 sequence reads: CASSYSWDYEQYF. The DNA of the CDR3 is TGTGCCAGCAGTTACTCATGGGACTACGAGCAGTACTTC.

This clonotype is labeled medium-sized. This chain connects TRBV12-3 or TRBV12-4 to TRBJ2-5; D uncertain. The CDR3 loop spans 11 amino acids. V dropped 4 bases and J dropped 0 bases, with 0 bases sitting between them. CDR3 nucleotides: TGTGCCAGCAGTTACCAAGAGACCCAGTACTTC. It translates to CASSYQETQYF.

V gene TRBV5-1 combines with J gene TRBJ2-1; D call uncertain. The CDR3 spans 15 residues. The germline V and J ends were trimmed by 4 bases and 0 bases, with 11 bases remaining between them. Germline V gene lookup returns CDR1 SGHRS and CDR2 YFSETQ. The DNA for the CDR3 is TGCGCCAGCAGCCCTTCTGCGGACTCCTACAATGAGCAGTTCTTC. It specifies CASSPSADSYNEQFF.

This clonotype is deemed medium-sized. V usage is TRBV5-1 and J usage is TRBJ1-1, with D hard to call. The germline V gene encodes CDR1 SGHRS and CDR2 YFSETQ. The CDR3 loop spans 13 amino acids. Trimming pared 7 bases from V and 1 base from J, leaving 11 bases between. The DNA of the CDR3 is TGCGCCAGCTTCGACAACCCGAACACTGAAGCTTTCTTT. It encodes CASFDNPNTEAFF.

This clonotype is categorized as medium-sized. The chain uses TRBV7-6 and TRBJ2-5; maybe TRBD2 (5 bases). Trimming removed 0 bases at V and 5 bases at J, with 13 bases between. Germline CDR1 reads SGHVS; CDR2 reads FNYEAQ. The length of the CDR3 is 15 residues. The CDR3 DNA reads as TGTGCCAGCAGCTTAGCGTCATCGGGAAGGGAGACCCAGTACTTC. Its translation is CASSLASSGRETQYF.

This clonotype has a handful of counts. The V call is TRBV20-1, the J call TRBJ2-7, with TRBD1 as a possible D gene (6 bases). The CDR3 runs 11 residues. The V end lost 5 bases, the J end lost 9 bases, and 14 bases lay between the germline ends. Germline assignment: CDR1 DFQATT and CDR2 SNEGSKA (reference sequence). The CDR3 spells CSASPEGVQYF. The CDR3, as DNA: TGCAGTGCTTCCCCTGAGGGGGTGCAGTACTTC.

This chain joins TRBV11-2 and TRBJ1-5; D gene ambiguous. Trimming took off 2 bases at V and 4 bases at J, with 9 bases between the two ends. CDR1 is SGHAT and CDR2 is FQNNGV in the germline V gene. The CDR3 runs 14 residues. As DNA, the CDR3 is TGTGCCAGCAGCTTATCTGTAGGAAATCAGCCCCAGCATTTT. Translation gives CASSLSVGNQPQHF. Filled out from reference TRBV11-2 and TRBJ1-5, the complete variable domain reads EAGVAQSPRYKIIEKRQSVAFWCNPISGHATLYWYQQILGQGPKLLIQFQNNGVVDDSQLPKDRFSAERLKGVDSTLKIQPAKLEDSAVYLCASSLSVGNQPQHFGDGTRLSIL.

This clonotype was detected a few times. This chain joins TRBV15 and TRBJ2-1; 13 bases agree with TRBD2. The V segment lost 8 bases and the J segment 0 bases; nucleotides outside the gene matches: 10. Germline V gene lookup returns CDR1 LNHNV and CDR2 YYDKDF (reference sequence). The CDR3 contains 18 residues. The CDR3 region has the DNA TGTGCCACCGCCGGGACTAGCGGGATATTGAGCTCCTACAATGAGCAGTTCTTC. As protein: CATAGTSGILSSYNEQFF.

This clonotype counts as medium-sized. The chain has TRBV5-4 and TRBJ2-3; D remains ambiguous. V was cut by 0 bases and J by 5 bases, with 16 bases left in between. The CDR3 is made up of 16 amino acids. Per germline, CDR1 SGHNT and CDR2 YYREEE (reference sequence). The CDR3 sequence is CASSLVFMTAEDTQYF. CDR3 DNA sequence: TGTGCCAGCAGCTTGGTTTTTATGACCGCTGAAGATACGCAGTATTTT.

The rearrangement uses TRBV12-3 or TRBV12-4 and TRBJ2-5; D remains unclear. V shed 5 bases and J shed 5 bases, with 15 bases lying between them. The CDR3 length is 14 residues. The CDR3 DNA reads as TGTGCCAGCAGTCCAAGGCCGACCGGGGAGACCCAGTACTTC. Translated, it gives CASSPRPTGETQYF.

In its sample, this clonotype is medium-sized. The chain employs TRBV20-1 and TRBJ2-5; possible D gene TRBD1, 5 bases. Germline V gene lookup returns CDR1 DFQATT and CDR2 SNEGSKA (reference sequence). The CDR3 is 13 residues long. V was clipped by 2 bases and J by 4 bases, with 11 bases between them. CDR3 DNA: TGCAGTGCTAGACAGCAGGGCCGAGAGACCCAGTACTTC. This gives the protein CSARQQGRETQYF.

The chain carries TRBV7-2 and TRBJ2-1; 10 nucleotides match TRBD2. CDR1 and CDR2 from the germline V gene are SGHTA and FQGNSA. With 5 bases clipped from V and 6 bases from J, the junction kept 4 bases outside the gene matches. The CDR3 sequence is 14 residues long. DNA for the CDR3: TGTGCCAGCAGCCCGGGACTAGCGCCCAATGAGCAGTTCTTC. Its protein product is CASSPGLAPNEQFF.

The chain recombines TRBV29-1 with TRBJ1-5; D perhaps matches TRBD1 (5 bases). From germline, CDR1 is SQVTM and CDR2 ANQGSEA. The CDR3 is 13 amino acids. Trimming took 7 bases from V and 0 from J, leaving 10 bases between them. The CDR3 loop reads CSALTDSNQPQHF. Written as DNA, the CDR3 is TGCAGCGCTCTGACAGATAGCAATCAGCCCCAGCATTTT.